Below, one T cell receptor beta chain is given with its context. Its target is unknown. Assay: immunoSEQ multiplex PCR; the TCRdb copy retains only in-frame clones and omits some. The ten top clones account for about 2.2%, within a sample of over 130,000 clones. The CDR3 contains 13 residues. Trimming took 7 bases from V and 4 from J, leaving 11 bases between them. The data stem from a study of T cell responses to AZD1222 COVID-19 vaccine. Study-level results: Every sample of the repertoires postdated the peak T cell response. Two doses of AZD1222 preceded a rise in Spike-specific TCR breadth and depth. Donor demographics were predominantly white British with a female majority; clonal diversity may be underestimated.

The TCR sequence derives from an adult in good health. The V gene is TRBV12-3 or TRBV12-4, the J gene TRBJ2-1; D gene ambiguous. The sequencing sample was made of peripheral blood. CDR3 residues: CASTIGTYNEQFF. CDR3 bases: TGTGCCAGCACCATCGGCACATACAATGAGCAGTTCTTC.